These T cell receptor beta chains were read from a single sample in a study of control samples from healthy donors and cancer patients. Repertoires were generated with immunoSEQ multiplex PCR, while TCRdb's copy carries only in-frame clones and drops some. The data show about 120,000 clones, approximately 90% seen once. The sample comprised PBMCs. These receptors originate from a woman aged 45 to 65 with colorectal cancer. The CDR3 runs from the conserved cysteine through the conserved F or W. Each record gives: V gene, clone size, J gene, D gene, CDR3 protein, CDR3 DNA. The D gene is left open where the match is weak. Size is omitted from some rows. Given values are once, few, many or a class for expanded clones.

TRBV4-1	.	TRBJ2-5	TRBD2	CASSQVAGSQETQYF	TGCGCCAGCAGCCAGGTAGCGGGAAGCCAAGAGACCCAGTACTTC
TRBV6-5	.	TRBJ2-5	TRBD1	CASKLTGVKETQYF	TGTGCCAGCAAATTGACAGGGGTGAAAGAGACCCAGTACTTC
TRBV7-8	once	TRBJ1-3	.	CASARGGSGNTIYF	TGTGCCAGCGCCCGTGGGGGCTCTGGAAACACCATATATTTT
TRBV29-1	few	TRBJ1-1	.	CSAASGGDTEAFF	TGCAGCGCTGCCAGTGGGGGAGACACTGAAGCTTTCTTT
TRBV5-1	once	TRBJ2-1	.	CASSLFSVHNEQFF	TGCGCCAGCAGCTTGTTTAGCGTTCACAATGAGCAGTTCTTC
TRBV6-5	.	TRBJ2-1	TRBD2	CASGQSGGSYNEQFF	TGTGCCAGCGGCCAAAGCGGGGGTTCCTACAATGAGCAGTTCTTC
TRBV30	.	TRBJ2-1	.	CAWSVLRYNEQFF	TGTGCCTGGAGTGTACTCAGGTACAATGAGCAGTTCTTC
TRBV3-1/TRBV3-2	.	TRBJ2-7	.	CASSQEMVSYEQYF	TGTGCCAGCAGCCAAGAGATGGTCTCCTACGAGCAGTACTTC
TRBV28	medium-sized	TRBJ1-3	TRBD1	CASRGDRVPGNTIYF	TGTGCCAGTCGAGGGGACAGGGTGCCTGGAAACACCATATATTTT
TRBV5-4	.	TRBJ1-1	TRBD1	CASSGDRVVTEAFF	TGTGCCAGCAGCGGGGACAGGGTGGTAACTGAAGCTTTCTTT
TRBV28	.	TRBJ2-4	TRBD1	CASSEQGAAKNIQYF	TGTGCCAGCAGTGAACAGGGGGCGGCCAAAAACATTCAGTACTTC
TRBV19	.	TRBJ2-5	TRBD2	CASSSRLAAKETQYF	TGTGCCAGTAGTTCCAGGCTAGCGGCCAAAGAGACCCAGTACTTC
TRBV3-1/TRBV3-2	few	TRBJ1-4	.	CASSQVGLKKLFF	TGTGCCAGCAGCCAAGTTGGGCTGAAAAAACTGTTTTTT
TRBV27	.	TRBJ2-7	TRBD1	CASGDSSDYEQYF	TGTGCCAGTGGGGACAGTTCAGACTACGAGCAGTACTTC
TRBV7-8	.	TRBJ2-7	.	CASSVYGTGSYEQYF	TGTGCCAGCAGCGTGTACGGGACTGGCTCCTACGAGCAGTACTTC
TRBV3-1/TRBV3-2	.	TRBJ1-1	.	CASGRQVMTEAFF	TGTGCCAGCGGTCGACAGGTGATGACTGAAGCTTTCTTT